This entry lists 6 T cell receptor beta chains sequenced from one sample in a study of blood T cell repertoires in COVID-19. Generated by immunoSEQ multiplex PCR, the TCRdb table keeps only in-frame clones and is missing some. The table has some 130,000 clones, more than 70% seen once. Sequencing used peripheral blood. The receptors shown here come from a man between 60 and 75 years old with acute or convalescent COVID-19.

The gene calls are TRBV27 and TRBJ2-4; D perhaps matches TRBD2 (5 bases). V was trimmed by 5 bases and J by 0 bases, leaving 26 bases between them. The CDR3 contains 20 residues. Per the germline V gene, CDR1 is MNHEY and CDR2 is SMNVEV (reference sequence). This CDR3 reads CASSPPHPRIGGLAKNIQYF. CDR3 coding DNA: TGTGCCAGCAGTCCCCCCCACCCTAGGATCGGCGGACTAGCCAAAAACATTCAGTACTTC.

This clone was seen a handful of times. The CDR3 is CASSLAGIYGYTF. For the CDR3, the DNA is TGTGCCAGCAGCTTAGCGGGGATCTATGGCTACACCTTC. V is TRBV11-2 and J is TRBJ1-2; D gene unclear. The CDR3 consists of 13 residues. Trimming removed 1 base at V and 4 bases at J, with 7 bases between. Germline V gene sequence: CDR1 SGHAT, CDR2 FQNNGV.

This clone was seen ten or more times. This chain joins TRBV29-1 and TRBJ2-7; the D gene is possibly TRBD2 (6 bases). From germline, CDR1 is SQVTM and CDR2 ANQGSEA. Trimming took 0 bases from V and 6 from J, leaving 12 bases between them. This CDR3 has 13 amino acids. The CDR3, as DNA: TGCAGCGTTGAAGATCGGGGGATCGGCGAGCAGTACTTC. Protein product: CSVEDRGIGEQYF.

This clone occurred a few times. This chain joins TRBV11-2 and TRBJ2-5; 7 positions agree with TRBD2. J gave up 4 bases and V 1 base, and 6 bases lay outside the gene matches. Germline V gene sequence: CDR1 SGHAT, CDR2 FQNNGV. The length of the CDR3 is 15 residues. CDR3 in DNA: TGTGCCAGCAGCTTAGCGGGAGGAGACCTAGAGACCCAGTACTTC. It specifies CASSLAGGDLETQYF.

The gene calls are TRBV4-2 and TRBJ2-7; 15 nucleotides agree with TRBD2. The CDR3 is made up of 17 amino acids. Germline-derived CDR1 and CDR2 are LGHNA and YNFKEQ. V shed 0 bases, J shed 4 bases, and the junction held 4 bases outside the gene matches. CDR3 DNA: TGTGCCAGCAGCCAAGAGAGGGGACTAGCGGGAGGTTACGAGCAGTACTTC. This encodes CASSQERGLAGGYEQYF.

The chain recombines TRBV9 with TRBJ2-7, with 10 bases lining up with TRBD2. J gave up 2 bases and V 0 bases, and 2 bases lay outside the gene matches. Germline V lookup: CDR1 SGDLS, CDR2 YYNGEE. The CDR3 contains 15 residues. The CDR3 loop reads CASSVGAGGTYEQYF. The CDR3 DNA reads as TGTGCCAGCAGCGTAGGAGCGGGAGGGACCTACGAGCAGTACTTC.